The rows below give T cell receptor beta chains drawn from one sample of a study of preoperative IRX-2 immunotherapy in early breast cancer. Using immunoSEQ multiplex PCR, the repertoire was profiled, and TCRdb retains in-frame clones only, with some absent. Of fewer than 40,000 clones listed, roughly 86% are singletons. The sample consisted of tumor tissue, taken after IRX-2 immunotherapy. The receptors stem from a human donor with breast cancer. Each CDR3 is given with its conserved first and last residue. A D gene is named only where the DNA matches it firmly. Rows give clone size only sometimes, using once, few, many, or a class for an expanded clone.

V gene	clone size	J gene	D gene	CDR3 protein	CDR3 DNA
TRBV15	few	TRBJ1-5	TRBD1	CATSPGTGDNQPQHF	TGTGCCACTAGCCCCGGGACAGGGGACAATCAGCCCCAGCATTTT
TRBV6-8	once	TRBJ1-5	-	CASSRSGGVVQPQHF	TGTGCCAGCTCACGTTCGGGGGGAGTGGTACAGCCCCAGCATTTT
TRBV6-8	-	TRBJ1-5	-	CASSAGRSSNQPQHF	TGTGCCAGCAGTGCGGGACGGAGTAGCAATCAGCCCCAGCATTTT
TRBV6-8	few	TRBJ1-2	-	CASSYSGTKNNYGYTF	TGTGCCAGCAGTTACTCAGGGACAAAAAATAACTATGGCTACACCTTC
TRBV18	few	TRBJ2-7	TRBD2	CASSPPTSGSGTYEQYF	TGTGCCAGCTCACCACCGACATCGGGGAGCGGGACCTACGAGCAGTACTTC
TRBV11-3	-	TRBJ2-5	-	CASSFAGSDQETQYF	TGTGCCAGCAGCTTTGCGGGCTCGGATCAAGAGACCCAGTACTTC
TRBV30	-	TRBJ1-4	-	CAWADRSGEKLFF	TGTGCCTGGGCCGACAGGTCCGGCGAAAAACTGTTTTTT
TRBV19	-	TRBJ1-2	TRBD1	CASSHSGTGLEGYTF	TGTGCCAGTAGTCATTCTGGGACAGGGCTCGAGGGCTACACCTTC
TRBV23-1	-	TRBJ1-1	-	CASSQVGRGENTEAFF	TGCGCCAGCAGCCAAGTTGGCAGGGGCGAGAACACTGAAGCTTTCTTT
TRBV28	-	TRBJ1-1	TRBD1	CASRGATGGMNTEAFF	TGTGCCAGCAGAGGGGCGACAGGGGGAATGAACACTGAAGCTTTCTTT
TRBV23-1	-	TRBJ2-2	-	CASSLWESGELFF	TGCGCCAGCAGCTTATGGGAATCCGGGGAGCTGTTTTTT
TRBV6-8	-	TRBJ2-1	-	CASSWGTLFNNEQFF	TGTGCCAGCAGTTGGGGCACCTTATTCAACAATGAGCAGTTCTTC
TRBV6-8	-	TRBJ1-1	-	CASRAETILNTEAFF	TGTGCCAGCAGGGCAGAAACCATTTTGAACACTGAAGCTTTCTTT
TRBV10-2	-	TRBJ1-6	TRBD1	CASRQTGGRGDSPLHF	TGCGCCAGCAGGCAAACAGGGGGAAGAGGGGATTCACCCCTCCACTTT
TRBV11-3	-	TRBJ2-1	TRBD1	CASSSWTGSSNEQFF	TGTGCCAGCAGCTCCTGGACAGGGTCAAGCAATGAGCAGTTCTTC
TRBV5-1	-	TRBJ2-3	TRBD2	CASSPGLSTDTQYF	TGCGCCAGCAGCCCGGGACTATCAACAGATACGCAGTATTTT
TRBV19	-	TRBJ1-4	TRBD1	CASSIFGQVNEKLFF	TGTGCCAGTAGTATCTTCGGACAGGTTAATGAAAAACTGTTTTTT
TRBV19	-	TRBJ2-7	-	CASSRATNGAYEQYF	TGTGCCAGTAGCCGGGCCACCAACGGCGCCTACGAGCAGTACTTC
TRBV7-5	-	TRBJ1-1	-	CASSHGGGANTEAFF	TGTGCCAGCAGCCATGGAGGGGGCGCGAACACTGAAGCTTTCTTT
TRBV6-8	-	TRBJ2-1	-	CASSYWSGLVEQFF	TGTGCCAGCAGTTACTGGTCCGGGTTGGTTGAGCAGTTCTTC
TRBV6-8	-	TRBJ1-2	-	CANAKQGGVTGYTF	TGTGCCAACGCCAAACAGGGTGGAGTTACTGGCTACACCTTC
TRBV6-8	-	TRBJ2-2	-	CASSYSNGGTTGELFF	TGTGCCAGCAGTTACTCGAACGGCGGAACGACCGGGGAGCTGTTTTTT
TRBV18	-	TRBJ2-7	-	CASSPPSFQGLREQYF	TGTGCCAGCTCACCACCTAGTTTCCAGGGGCTAAGGGAGCAGTACTTC
TRBV7-5	-	TRBJ2-3	-	CASSLTGLGTDTQYF	TGTGCCAGCAGCTTAACGGGACTCGGTACAGATACGCAGTATTTT
TRBV1	-	TRBJ2-1	-	CASSQEPWGGLYNEQFF	TGCGCCAGCAGCCAAGAACCTTGGGGGGGCCTCTACAATGAGCAGTTCTTC
TRBV6-8	few	TRBJ1-3	TRBD1	CASDRGSGNTIYF	TGTGCCAGCGACAGGGGATCAGGAAACACCATATATTTT
TRBV7-7	-	TRBJ1-2	-	CASRPALAGRGYTF	TGTGCCAGCAGACCCGCGCTGGCGGGCCGTGGCTACACCTTC
TRBV11-3	-	TRBJ1-6	TRBD1	CASSLTGGTHNSPLHF	TGTGCCAGCAGCTTAACAGGGGGCACCCATAATTCACCCCTCCACTTT
TRBV7-6	-	TRBJ1-1	TRBD1	CASSLRGPRTEAFF	TGTGCCAGCAGCTTGAGGGGGCCGAGGACTGAAGCTTTCTTT
TRBV4-1	-	TRBJ2-2	-	CASSQEFSGNTGELFF	TGCGCCAGCAGCCAAGAATTCTCCGGGAACACCGGGGAGCTGTTTTTT